The next 32 T cell receptor beta chains were all read from a single sample in a study of shared T cell receptors in the human thymus. The method was immunoSEQ multiplex PCR; TCRdb's version includes in-frame clones alone and lacks a portion of them. The data hold 600,000 to 900,000 clones, with 80% to 90% observed a single time. The data also belong to a second study, concerning human thymus T cells.

Input material: thymocytes. These TCRs come from a girl younger than two with a congenital heart defect.

This clone came up a few times. The J gene is TRBJ1-6, the V gene TRBV7-6; 10 bases agree with TRBD1. Germline assignment: CDR1 SGHVS and CDR2 FNYEAQ. Trimming took 5 bases from V and 8 from J; bases not matched to a gene: 6. The CDR3 extends over 15 amino acids. The CDR3 coding sequence is TGTGCCAGCAGCCCAAGGGACAGGGGCGATTCACCCCTCCACTTT. It translates to CASSPRDRGDSPLHF.

The gene calls are TRBV6-6 and TRBJ1-5; 8 bases agree with TRBD1. CDR1 is MNHNY, CDR2 SVGAGI, per germline (reference sequence). CDR3 length equals 12 residues. The V and J ends lost 2 bases and 15 bases, in that order; junction bases with no gene match: 6. Written as DNA, the CDR3 is TGTGCCAGCAGTTACCCGGACAGGGTACTGCATTTT. It codes for CASSYPDRVLHF.

The V gene is TRBV6-5, the J gene TRBJ2-1; D may be TRBD1 (6 bases). The CDR3 runs to 13 residues. The ends were cut back, 8 bases at V and 5 bases at J, with 13 bases in the middle. The germline V gene encodes CDR1 MNHEY and CDR2 SVGAGI. This chain's CDR3 is CASSSSGDNEQFF. The CDR3 region has the DNA TGTGCCAGCTCTTCCTCAGGGGACAATGAGCAGTTCTTC.

The CDR3 is CASSQVLGVFVDTRLGSPLHF. In DNA form, the CDR3 reads TGCGCCAGCAGCCAAGTTTTAGGAGTTTTTGTGGACACTCGCCTGGGTTCACCCCTCCACTTT. The rearrangement joins TRBV4-3 to TRBJ1-6; D perhaps matches TRBD1 (5 bases). Deletions cut 1 base from V and 9 bases from J, with 31 bases between. Germline V gene lookup returns CDR1 LGHNA and CDR2 YSLEER. The CDR3 is 21 residues long.

This clone turned up a few times. Written as DNA, the CDR3 is TGCGCCAGCAGGACCCCAAATCGGGCGAACACCGGGGAGCTGTTTTTT. Its translation is CASRTPNRANTGELFF. The genes are TRBV5-1 and TRBJ2-2, with D unclear. V dropped 5 bases and J dropped 0 bases, with 14 bases sitting between them. The germline V gene has CDR1 SGHRS and CDR2 YFSETQ. There are 16 residues in the CDR3.

This chain links TRBV7-3 with TRBJ2-1; 10 bases fit TRBD2. CDR1 is SGHTA, CDR2 FQGTGA, per germline. The CDR3 covers 15 residues. J was trimmed by 8 bases and V by 6 bases; bases with no gene match: 10. The CDR3 loop is CASSQSGGVFDEQFF. The DNA for the CDR3 is TGTGCCAGCAGTCAGAGCGGGGGGGTCTTTGATGAGCAGTTCTTC. The whole variable domain, remainder taken from reference TRBV7-3 and TRBJ2-1, is GAGVSQTPSNKVTEKGKYVELRCDPISGHTALYWYRQSLGQGPEFLIYFQGTGAADDSGLPNDRFFAVRPEGSVSTLKIQRTERGDSAVYLCASSQSGGVFDEQFFGPGTRLTVL.

The gene calls are TRBV18 and TRBJ1-6; D unresolved. The V end lost 0 bases, the J end lost 7 bases, and 4 bases lay between the germline ends. Germline-derived CDR1 and CDR2 are KGHSH and LQKENI. This CDR3 has 13 amino acids. The CDR3 region is CASSPPQNSPLHF. The DNA for the CDR3 is TGTGCCAGCTCACCACCACAGAATTCACCCCTCCACTTT.

The genes are TRBV27 and TRBJ1-2, with D maybe TRBD1 (5 bases). Germline V CDR1 and CDR2: MNHEY, SMNVEV (reference sequence). The CDR3 is 12 residues long. V dropped 10 bases and J dropped 5 bases, with 14 bases sitting between them. The CDR3 nucleotides are TGTGCCACCCGGGGGTCATTGTATGGCTACACCTTC. Amino acids: CATRGSLYGYTF.

The gene calls are TRBV6-1 and TRBJ1-4; D might be TRBD1 (5 bases). The germline CDR1 and CDR2 sequences are MNHNS and SASEGT. Trimming removed 0 bases from V and 8 bases from J, with 13 bases in between. The CDR3 extends over 15 amino acids. CDR3 sequence: CASSEAPREGEKLFF. CDR3 DNA: TGTGCCAGCAGTGAAGCCCCCAGGGAGGGAGAAAAACTGTTTTTT.

This chain connects TRBV6-6 to TRBJ1-4; a possible D gene is TRBD1 (6 bases). This CDR3 is built from 15 residues. Trimming cost V 6 bases and J 8 bases, with 19 bases left between them. The germline CDR1 and CDR2 sequences are MNHNY and SVGAGI (reference sequence). The CDR3 DNA reads as TGTGCCAGCAGCAATGAGCAGGGGTGGTGGGAAAAACTGTTTTTT. Amino acid sequence: CASSNEQGWWEKLFF.

This chain links TRBV4-1 with TRBJ1-5; 7 bases align to TRBD1. This CDR3 comprises 17 residues. The V gene's germline CDR1 is MGHRA and CDR2 YSYEKL. Losses at the gene ends were 4 bases for V and 3 bases for J; bases not matched to a gene: 12. The CDR3 sequence is CASSPRSDRADNQPQHF. Written as DNA, the CDR3 is TGCGCCAGCAGCCCCAGATCTGACAGGGCCGACAATCAGCCCCAGCATTTT.

Of note for this clone: Other DNA sequences in the same sample also yield this CDR3. The V call is TRBV28, the J call TRBJ1-1, with D perhaps matching TRBD1 (6 bases). Trimming pared 4 bases from V and 8 bases from J, leaving 11 bases between. Germline assignment: CDR1 MDHEN and CDR2 SYDVKM. The CDR3 runs 12 residues. The CDR3 DNA follows: TGTGCCAGCAGTTCCAGGGGCGCGGAAGCTTTCTTT. This encodes CASSSRGAEAFF.

CDR3 nucleotide sequence: TGTGCCAGCTCCTCCGGGGGAAGCACAGATACGCAGTATTTT. Translation: CASSSGGSTDTQYF. This sequence joins TRBV28 and TRBJ2-3, with TRBD2 as a possible D gene (6 bases). The length of the CDR3 is 14 residues. CDR1 is MDHEN, CDR2 SYDVKM, per germline. V lost 8 bases and J lost 0, with 12 bases in between.

This chain uses TRBV27 with TRBJ2-7; TRBD1 aligns across 8 bases. Germline CDR1 MNHEY, CDR2 SMNVEV (reference sequence). The CDR3 runs to 17 residues. J gave up 2 bases and V 6 bases, and 15 bases lay outside the gene matches. The CDR3 bases are TGTGCCAGCAGCTCCCTCGTCCTTTGGACAGGGACCTACGAGCAGTACTTC. It is translated as CASSSLVLWTGTYEQYF.

The chain combines TRBV2 with TRBJ2-2; 9 nucleotides agree with TRBD1. The CDR3 is 15 residues long. The V segment lost 7 bases and the J segment 6 bases; nucleotides outside the gene matches: 9. Germline assignment: CDR1 SNHLY and CDR2 FYNNEI. Here the CDR3 reads CASKYRGLRAGELFF. Written as DNA, the CDR3 is TGTGCCAGCAAATACAGGGGGCTTCGCGCCGGGGAGCTGTTTTTT.

This rearrangement joins TRBV7-7 to TRBJ2-5; possibly TRBD2 for D (6 bases). The CDR3 sequence is 15 residues long. V dropped 4 bases and J dropped 3 bases, with 15 bases sitting between them. CDR1 and CDR2 from the germline V gene are SSHAT and FNYEAQ (reference sequence). The CDR3 nucleotides are TGTGCCAGCAGCTCGGCGTGGGGGACTGAAGAGACCCAGTACTTC. The encoded protein is CASSSAWGTEETQYF. The full variable domain, rest sourced from reference TRBV7-7 and TRBJ2-5, is GAGVSQSPRYKVTKRGQDVTLRCDPISSHATLYWYQQALGQGPEFLTYFNYEAQPDKSGLPSDRFSAERPEGSISTLTIQRTEQRDSAMYRCASSSAWGTEETQYFGPGTRLLVL.

V and J are TRBV19 and TRBJ1-1, with D perhaps TRBD1 (5 bases). CDR1 and CDR2 (germline): LNHDA, SQIVND (reference sequence). CDR3 length equals 14 residues. Trimming left V 6 bases short and J 4 bases short, with 15 bases between. The CDR3 DNA follows: TGTGCCAGTAGCCAACGCCAGGGAAGCACTGAAGCTTTCTTT. Its protein product is CASSQRQGSTEAFF. Filled out from reference TRBV19 and TRBJ1-1, the complete variable domain reads DGGITQSPKYLFRKEGQNVTLSCEQNLNHDAMYWYRQDPGQGLRLIYYSQIVNDFQKGDIAEGYSVSREKKESFPLTVTSAQKNPTAFYLCASSQRQGSTEAFFGQGTRLTVV.

V and J are TRBV4-1 and TRBJ1-5; 9 bases line up with TRBD1. The CDR3 runs to 18 residues. Per the germline V gene, CDR1 is MGHRA and CDR2 is YSYEKL. V shed 2 bases and J 5 bases; nucleotides not matched to a gene: 13. CDR3 nucleotide sequence: TGCGCCAGCAGCCAAATCACAGGGGGCGGCCCACCCGATCAGCCCCAGCATTTT. It yields the protein CASSQITGGGPPDQPQHF.

This clone was found once. The V and J genes are TRBV19 and TRBJ1-1; D is unresolved. Germline V CDR1 and CDR2: LNHDA, SQIVND (reference sequence). The CDR3 is made up of 13 amino acids. Trimming shortened V by 7 bases and J by 4 bases, and 13 bases separated the two germline ends. CDR3 residues: CASNGFGGTEAFF. The CDR3 DNA sequence: TGTGCCAGTAACGGTTTCGGTGGCACTGAAGCTTTCTTT.

This chain connects TRBV6-1 to TRBJ1-1; possible D gene TRBD1, 5 bases. Trimming removed 4 bases at V and 1 base at J, with 7 bases between. The CDR3 runs to 13 residues. CDR1 and CDR2 (germline): MNHNS, SASEGT. CDR3 sequence (DNA): TGTGCCAGCAGTGTGACAGCGAACACTGAAGCTTTCTTT. Translating it yields CASSVTANTEAFF.

The CDR3 sequence is CATSRDPPAAETGDYYEQYF. In nucleotides, the CDR3 is TGTGCCACCAGCAGAGACCCTCCGGCCGCCGAGACAGGGGACTACTACGAGCAGTACTTC. V gene TRBV15 combines with J gene TRBJ2-7, with D perhaps TRBD1 (8 bases). Trimming cost V 0 bases and J 3 bases, with 27 bases left between them. Germline V gene lookup returns CDR1 LNHNV and CDR2 YYDKDF (reference sequence). The length of the CDR3 is 20 residues.

The chain couples TRBV4-1 to TRBJ2-4, with 7 bases aligning to TRBD1. Germline lookup yields CDR1 MGHRA and CDR2 YSYEKL. The V segment lost 6 bases and the J segment 8 bases; nucleotides outside the gene matches: 7. This CDR3 is built from 13 residues. The CDR3 DNA reads TGCGCCAGCAGTCCGACAGGGATACACATTCAGTACTTC. This gives the protein CASSPTGIHIQYF.

V and J are TRBV6-1 and TRBJ1-2; a weak D match, TRBD1 (5 bases). Germline V gene lookup returns CDR1 MNHNS and CDR2 SASEGT. This CDR3 is built from 13 residues. With 9 bases removed from V and 8 bases from J, the gap between germline ends came to 19 bases. The CDR3 protein is CASYSRDSRGYTF. The CDR3 nucleotides are TGTGCCAGTTACTCCCGGGACTCAAGGGGCTACACCTTC.

The chain carries TRBV5-1 and TRBJ2-3, with 13 bases that match TRBD2. The CDR3 loop spans 16 amino acids. Germline CDR1 is SGHRS and CDR2 is YFSETQ. Trimming removed 3 bases from V and 5 bases from J; junction bases left unmatched: 6. CDR3 DNA sequence: TGCGCCAGCAGCTCTCGACTAGCGGGGGGTGAAGATACGCAGTATTTT. Translated, it gives CASSSRLAGGEDTQYF.

This chain connects TRBV7-9 to TRBJ2-7; D gene unclear. Germline V gene sequence: CDR1 SEHNR, CDR2 FQNEAQ (reference sequence). This CDR3 has 15 residues. V gave up 0 bases and J gave up 2 bases, with 11 bases separating them. The CDR3 DNA reads as TGTGCCAGCAGCTTAGCTACCGGGTTTACCTACGAGCAGTACTTC. Translated: CASSLATGFTYEQYF. The full variable domain, completed using reference TRBV7-9 and TRBJ2-7, is DTGVSQNPRHKITKRGQNVTFRCDPISEHNRLYWYRQTLGQGPEFLTYFQNEAQLEKSRLLSDRFSAERPKGSFSTLEIQRTEQGDSAMYLCASSLATGFTYEQYFGPGTRLTVT.

The chain is built from TRBV11-2 and TRBJ1-1; D is undetermined. This CDR3 comprises 13 residues. V lost 5 bases and J 11 bases, leaving 18 bases between the germline ends. Germline loops: CDR1 SGHAT, CDR2 FQNNGV. CDR3 sequence reads: CASSPPLRQRAFF. Written as DNA, the CDR3 is TGTGCCAGCAGCCCACCTTTGAGACAACGGGCTTTCTTT.

This clone was recorded a few times. The chain combines TRBV4-3 with TRBJ1-1; no clear D. Trimming left V 0 bases short and J 1 base short, with 9 bases between. CDR1 is LGHNA and CDR2 is YSLEER in the germline V gene. This CDR3 region has 15 residues. The CDR3 sequence: CASSQELGGNTEAFF. The DNA of the CDR3 is TGCGCCAGCAGCCAAGAGCTCGGCGGGAACACTGAAGCTTTCTTT.

The chain joins TRBV2 to TRBJ1-2; D is perhaps TRBD1 (6 bases). Germline V gives CDR1 SNHLY, CDR2 FYNNEI. The CDR3 sequence is 12 residues long. V was trimmed by 5 bases and J by 8 bases, leaving 12 bases between them. CDR3 nucleotide sequence: TGTGCCAGCAGTACTCCAGGGGAAGGCTACACCTTC. It specifies CASSTPGEGYTF.

The rearrangement links TRBV14 to TRBJ1-2; D is undetermined. CDR3 length equals 13 residues. The V gene lost 4 bases and the J gene lost 5 bases, with 11 bases spanning the gap. CDR1 and CDR2 from the germline V gene are SGHDN and FVKESK. CDR3 sequence reads: CASSREFGYGYTF. The CDR3, as DNA: TGTGCCAGCAGCCGGGAGTTTGGGTATGGCTACACCTTC.

This clone was picked up a small number of times. J is TRBJ2-1 and V is TRBV15; 11 positions match TRBD2. CDR3 length equals 14 residues. The J segment lost 9 bases and the V segment lost 1 base, leaving 2 bases of the junction unmatched. Germline V lookup: CDR1 LNHNV, CDR2 YYDKDF (reference sequence). The CDR3 here is CATSRGLAGGEQFF. In nucleotides, the CDR3 is TGTGCCACCAGCAGAGGCCTAGCGGGGGGTGAGCAGTTCTTC.

The genes are TRBV5-1 and TRBJ1-2; TRBD1 aligns across 7 bases. This CDR3 contains 14 residues. CDR1 is SGHRS, CDR2 YFSETQ, per germline. V trimming: 5 bases; J trimming: 1 base; junction bases outside the gene matches: 5. The CDR3 DNA sequence: TGCGCCAGCAGGCCACAGGGGCTTAACTATGGCTACACCTTC. Amino acids: CASRPQGLNYGYTF.

This clone was picked up one time. Other DNA sequences within the sample encode an identical CDR3. This chain connects TRBV5-4 to TRBJ1-2, with TRBD1 matching 7 bases. Germline V CDR1 and CDR2: SGHNT, YYREEE (reference sequence). This CDR3 comprises 15 residues. V lost 0 bases to trimming and J lost 0 bases; unmatched junction nucleotides: 2. As DNA, the CDR3 is TGTGCCAGCAGCTTGGGCCAGGGGGCTAACTATGGCTACACCTTC. Protein product: CASSLGQGANYGYTF. Full variable domain (missing parts from reference TRBV5-4 and TRBJ1-2): ETGVTQSPTHLIKTRGQQVTLRCSSQSGHNTVSWYQQALGQGPQFIFQYYREEENGRGNFPPRFSGLQFPNYSSELNVNALELDDSALYLCASSLGQGANYGYTFGSGTRLTVV.